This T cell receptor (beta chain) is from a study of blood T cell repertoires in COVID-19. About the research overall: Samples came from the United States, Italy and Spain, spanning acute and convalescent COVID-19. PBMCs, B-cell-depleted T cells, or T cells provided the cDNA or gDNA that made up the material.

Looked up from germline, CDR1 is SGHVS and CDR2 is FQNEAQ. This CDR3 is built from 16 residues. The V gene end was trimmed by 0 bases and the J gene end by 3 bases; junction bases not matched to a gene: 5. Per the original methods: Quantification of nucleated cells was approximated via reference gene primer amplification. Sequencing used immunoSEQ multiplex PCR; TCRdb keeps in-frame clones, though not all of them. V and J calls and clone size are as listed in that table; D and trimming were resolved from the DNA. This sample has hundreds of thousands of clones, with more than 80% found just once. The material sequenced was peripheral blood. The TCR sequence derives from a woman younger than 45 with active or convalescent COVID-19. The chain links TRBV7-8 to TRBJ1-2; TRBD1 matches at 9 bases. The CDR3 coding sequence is TGTGCCAGCAGCTTAGCGAGGGACAGGGTTGACTATGGCTACACCTTC. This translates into CASSLARDRVDYGYTF.